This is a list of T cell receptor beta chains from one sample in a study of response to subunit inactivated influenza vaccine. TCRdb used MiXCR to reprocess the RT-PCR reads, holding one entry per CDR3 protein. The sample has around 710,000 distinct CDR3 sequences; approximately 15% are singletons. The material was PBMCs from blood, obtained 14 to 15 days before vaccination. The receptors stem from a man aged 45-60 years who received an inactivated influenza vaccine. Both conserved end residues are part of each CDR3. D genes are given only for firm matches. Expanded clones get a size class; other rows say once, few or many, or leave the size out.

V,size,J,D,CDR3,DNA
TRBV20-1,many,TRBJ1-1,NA,CSATNPGRNTEAFF,TGCAGTGCAACTAACCCGGGGAGGAACACTGAAGCTTTCTTT
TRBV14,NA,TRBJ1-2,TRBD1,CASSQETGAGGYTF,TGTGCCAGCAGCCAAGAGACAGGGGCCGGGGGCTACACCTTC
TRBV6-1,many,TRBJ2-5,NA,CASGVMVQETQYF,TGTGCCAGCGGGGTAATGGTCCAAGAGACCCAGTACTTC
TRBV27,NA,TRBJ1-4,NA,CASSFGGRNEKLFF,TGTGCCAGCAGTTTTGGGGGTAGGAATGAAAAACTGTTTTTT
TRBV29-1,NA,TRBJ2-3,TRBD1,CSGGQFSTDTQYF,TGCAGCGGGGGACAGTTTAGCACAGATACGCAGTATTTT
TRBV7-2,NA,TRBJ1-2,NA,CASSLGRQTQTFGGYTF,TGTGCCAGCAGCTTAGGTCGGCAGACCCAGACTTTTGGAGGCTACACCTTC
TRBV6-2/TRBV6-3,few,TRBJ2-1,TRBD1,CASSYRRDRGPSYNEQFF,TGTGCCAGCAGTTACCGCCGGGACAGGGGGCCCTCCTACAATGAGCAGTTCTTC
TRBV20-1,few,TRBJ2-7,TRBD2,CSAAGGSYEQYF,TGCAGTGCCGCGGGAGGGAGCTACGAGCAGTACTTC
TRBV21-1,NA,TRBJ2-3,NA,CASSKWNRVETRGADTQYF,TGTGCCAGCAGCAAATGGAACAGGGTTGAAACTAGGGGTGCTGATACGCAGTATTTT
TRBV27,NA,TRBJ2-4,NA,CASSLSRYTNIQYF,TGTGCCAGCAGTTTATCCAGATACACTAACATTCAGTACTTC
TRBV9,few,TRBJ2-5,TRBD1,CASSGQGSGTQYF,TGTGCCAGCAGCGGACAGGGATCTGGGACCCAGTACTTC
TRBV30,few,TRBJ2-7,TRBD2,CAWERSGGYEQYF,TGTGCCTGGGAGCGTTCGGGGGGTTACGAGCAGTACTTC
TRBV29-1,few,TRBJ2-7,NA,CSVWVRNYEQYF,TGCAGCGTTTGGGTACGGAACTACGAGCAGTACTTC
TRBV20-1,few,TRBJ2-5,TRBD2,CSARGASGDQETQYF,TGCAGTGCTAGAGGGGCTAGCGGGGACCAAGAGACCCAGTACTTC
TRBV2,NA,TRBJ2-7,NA,CASRRDPSPYEQYF,TGTGCCAGCAGGAGGGACCCTAGTCCCTACGAGCAGTACTTC
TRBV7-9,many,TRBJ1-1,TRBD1,CASSFTGTGEAFF,TGTGCCAGCAGCTTCACCGGGACAGGTGAAGCTTTCTTT
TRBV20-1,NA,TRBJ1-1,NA,CSASQLGSKNTEAFF,TGCAGTGCTAGTCAACTCGGAAGCAAGAACACTGAAGCTTTCTTT
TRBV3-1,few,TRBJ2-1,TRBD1,CASSQDFRDRLNNEQFF,TGTGCCAGCAGCCAAGACTTCCGGGACAGACTAAACAATGAGCAGTTCTTC
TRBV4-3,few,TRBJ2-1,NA,CASSQQSVWSSYNEQFF,TGCGCCAGCAGCCAACAGTCGGTCTGGAGCTCCTACAATGAGCAGTTCTTC
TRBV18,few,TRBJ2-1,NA,CASSPMSEGFNEQFF,TGTGCCAGCTCACCAATGTCGGAGGGGTTCAATGAGCAGTTCTTC
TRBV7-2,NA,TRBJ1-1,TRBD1,CASSLVDRGKIF,TGTGCCAGCAGCTTAGTGGACAGGGGTAAGATCTTT
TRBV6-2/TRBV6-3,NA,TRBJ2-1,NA,CASTGRTYNEQFF,TGTGCCAGCACCGGGAGAACCTACAATGAGCAGTTCTTC
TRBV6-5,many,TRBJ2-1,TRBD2,CASSYSLAAYNEQFF,TGTGCCAGCAGTTACTCCCTAGCGGCGTACAATGAGCAGTTCTTC
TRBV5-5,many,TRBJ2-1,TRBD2,CASSRGLAGDNEQFF,TGTGCCAGCAGCCGGGGACTAGCGGGAGACAATGAGCAGTTCTTC
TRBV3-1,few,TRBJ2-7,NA,CASSQGGLVDFYEQYF,TGTGCCAGCAGCCAAGGTGGTTTAGTCGATTTCTACGAGCAGTACTTC
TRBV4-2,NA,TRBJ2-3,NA,CASSNSLGGSTDTQYF,TGTGCCAGCAGCAACTCACTGGGCGGCAGCACAGATACGCAGTATTTT
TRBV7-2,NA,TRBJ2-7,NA,CASSLEGRRISYEQYF,TGTGCCAGCAGCTTAGAAGGAAGGCGGATTTCCTACGAGCAGTACTTC
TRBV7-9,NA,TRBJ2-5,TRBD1,CASSATYGQGSAETQYF,TGTGCCAGCAGTGCAACATATGGACAGGGTTCAGCGGAGACCCAGTACTTC
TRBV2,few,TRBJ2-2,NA,CASRAGTSAGELFF,TGTGCCAGCAGAGCCGGGACTTCGGCCGGGGAGCTGTTTTTT
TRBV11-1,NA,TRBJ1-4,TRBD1,CASSLVISDRGTNEKLFF,TGTGCCAGCAGCTTAGTGATCTCGGACAGGGGGACTAATGAAAAACTGTTTTTT
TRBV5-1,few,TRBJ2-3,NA,CASSLPLGSGTDTQYF,TGCGCCAGCAGCCTACCCCTGGGGAGCGGGACAGATACGCAGTATTTT
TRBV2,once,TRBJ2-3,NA,CASSVTGPDTQYF,TGTGCCAGCAGCGTCACAGGCCCAGATACGCAGTATTTT
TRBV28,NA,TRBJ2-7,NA,CASSFKRYEQYF,TGTGCCAGCAGTTTTAAGCGCTACGAGCAGTACTTC
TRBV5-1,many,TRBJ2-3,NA,CASSLFPTTDTQYF,TGCGCCAGCAGCCTCTTCCCAACCACCGATACGCAGTATTTT
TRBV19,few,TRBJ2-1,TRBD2,CATSGAILDEQFF,TGTGCCACAAGCGGGGCGATCTTGGATGAGCAGTTCTTC
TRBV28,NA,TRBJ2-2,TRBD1,CASRLRGTGGTGELFF,TGTGCCAGCAGACTAAGGGGGACAGGGGGGACCGGGGAGCTGTTTTTT
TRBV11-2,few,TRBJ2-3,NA,CASSTRGRGVTDTQYF,TGTGCCAGCAGCACAAGGGGGCGGGGGGTCACAGATACGCAGTATTTT
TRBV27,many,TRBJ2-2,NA,CASSPLNTGELFF,TGTGCCAGCAGCCCTCTGAACACCGGGGAGCTGTTTTTT
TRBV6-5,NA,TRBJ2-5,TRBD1,CASSYVGWGQGVETQYF,TGTGCCAGCAGTTACGTGGGGTGGGGACAGGGGGTAGAGACCCAGTACTTC
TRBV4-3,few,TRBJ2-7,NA,CASSSPGRAYEQYF,TGCGCCAGCAGCTCTCCCGGCAGGGCCTACGAGCAGTACTTC
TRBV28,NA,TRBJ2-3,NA,CASSLSWGTRSTDTQYF,TGTGCCAGCAGTTTATCTTGGGGTACTAGGAGCACAGATACGCAGTATTTT
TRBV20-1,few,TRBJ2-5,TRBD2,CSARTGTSGRARETQYF,TGCAGTGCTAGGACCGGGACTAGCGGGAGGGCGCGGGAGACCCAGTACTTC
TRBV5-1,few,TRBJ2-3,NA,CASRRPGGTDTQYF,TGCGCCAGCAGAAGACCCGGGGGCACAGATACGCAGTATTTT
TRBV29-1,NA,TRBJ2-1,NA,CSVEGLEGVYEQFF,TGCAGCGTTGAAGGGCTAGAGGGGGTCTATGAGCAGTTCTTC
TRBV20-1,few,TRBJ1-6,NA,CSARGRSSYNSPLHF,TGCAGTGCTAGGGGTAGAAGCTCCTATAATTCACCCCTCCACTTT
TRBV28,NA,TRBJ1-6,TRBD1,CASSPLTGRYSPLHF,TGTGCCAGCAGTCCATTGACAGGGAGGTATTCACCCCTCCACTTT
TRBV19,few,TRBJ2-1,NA,CASSIKGGRNEQFF,TGTGCCAGTAGTATCAAGGGGGGGCGGAATGAGCAGTTCTTC
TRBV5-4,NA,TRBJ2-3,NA,CASSFREAQDTQYF,TGTGCCAGCAGCTTCAGGGAAGCCCAAGATACGCAGTATTTT
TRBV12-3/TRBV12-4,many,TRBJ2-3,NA,CASSFQGSLYRTQYF,TGTGCCAGCAGTTTCCAGGGCAGCCTCTACCGAACGCAGTATTTT
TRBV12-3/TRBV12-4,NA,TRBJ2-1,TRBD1,CASMRLPGQGNNEQFF,TGTGCCAGCATGCGCTTGCCGGGACAGGGAAACAATGAGCAGTTCTTC
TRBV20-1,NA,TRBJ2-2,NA,CSTGAITNTGELFF,TGCAGTACGGGGGCGATAACGAACACCGGGGAGCTGTTTTTT